Below, 4 T cell receptor beta chains from the same sample are listed, as sequenced in a study of blood T cells in healthy people across ages (dated by TCRdb to the mid-2010s). Library preparation employed 5' RACE. Sequencing took place on an Illumina HiSeq 2500. The second PCR ran for roughly 6 to 11 cycles and used a J-beta primer mix along with a sample-barcoded 5' primer. TCRdb applied fastp at Q25 and MiXCR to the public reads, then kept only in-frame beta chains. All rows with the same CDR3 protein become a single entry with the most common DNA and genes. The sample table records about 780,000 distinct CDR3 sequences; around 50% of these occur just once. Around a sixth of the sample comes from the top ten. The material sequenced was blood. These TCRs come from a man aged 80 or over in good health.

The V gene is TRBV4-3, the J gene TRBJ2-4, with a possible D match to TRBD2 (6 bases). Germline CDR1 reads LGHNA; CDR2 reads YSLEER. The ends were cut back, 3 bases at V and 9 bases at J, with 18 bases in the middle. This CDR3 has 15 amino acids. The CDR3 loop reads CASSQGSGSVSIQYF. The CDR3 nucleotides are TGCGCCAGCAGCCAGGGGAGCGGGTCGGTCAGCATTCAGTACTTC.

Turning to this clonotype: This may arise from a read error, as a much more abundant clone is one base away. The V call is TRBV7-2, the J call TRBJ2-1, with a tentative D call TRBD2 (5 bases). Trimming pared 5 bases from V and 13 bases from J, leaving 21 bases between. The CDR3 has 14 amino acids. CDR1 and CDR2 (germline): SGHTA, FQGNSA. The CDR3 DNA follows: TGTGCCAGCAGCCCCGGGGAAGAAAAAGAGACCCAGTTCTTC. Protein product: CASSPGEEKETQFF.

This clonotype appeared a few times. The chain links TRBV7-3 to TRBJ2-3; TRBD1 aligns across 7 bases. V shed 7 bases and J 0 bases; nucleotides not matched to a gene: 1. This CDR3 region has 13 residues. Germline CDR1 is SGHTA and CDR2 is FQGTGA. CDR3: CASNRGSTDTQYF. In nucleotides, the CDR3 is TGTGCCAGCAACAGGGGTAGCACAGATACGCAGTATTTT. The full variable domain, in which reference TRBV7-3 and TRBJ2-3 provide the parts outside the CDR3, is GAGVSQTPSNKVTEKGKYVELRCDPISGHTALYWYRQSLGQGPEFLIYFQGTGAADDSGLPNDRFFAVRPEGSVSTLKIQRTERGDSAVYLCASNRGSTDTQYFGPGTRLTVL.

This chain joins TRBV20-1 and TRBJ2-5, with TRBD2 matching over 11 bases. V shed 5 bases and J 5 bases; nucleotides not matched to a gene: 7. Germline CDR1 and CDR2: DFQATT and SNEGSKA (reference sequence). This CDR3 is 14 amino acids long. CDR3 nucleotide sequence: TGCAGTGCTGACCTAGCGGGGGGTGGTGAGACCCAGTACTTC. Residues: CSADLAGGGETQYF.